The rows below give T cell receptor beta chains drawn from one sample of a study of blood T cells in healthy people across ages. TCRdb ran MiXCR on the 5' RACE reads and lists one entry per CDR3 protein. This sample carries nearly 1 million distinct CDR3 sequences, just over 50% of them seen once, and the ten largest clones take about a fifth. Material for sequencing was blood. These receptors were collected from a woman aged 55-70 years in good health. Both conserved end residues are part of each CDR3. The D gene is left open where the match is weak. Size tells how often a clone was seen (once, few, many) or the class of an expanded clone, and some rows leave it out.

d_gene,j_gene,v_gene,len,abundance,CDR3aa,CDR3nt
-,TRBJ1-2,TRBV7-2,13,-,CASSQTEHYGYTF,TGTGCCAGCAGCCAGACAGAACACTATGGCTACACCTTC
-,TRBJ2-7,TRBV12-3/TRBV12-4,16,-,CASRPGTRGRGGEQYF,TGTGCCAGCAGGCCCGGGACCAGAGGGAGAGGCGGTGAGCAGTACTTC
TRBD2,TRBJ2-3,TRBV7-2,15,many,CASSPRLAGGDTQYF,TGTGCCAGCAGCCCGCGACTAGCGGGAGGAGATACGCAGTATTTT
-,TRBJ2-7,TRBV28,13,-,CASLGSSYNEQYF,TGTGCCTCGTTAGGGAGCTCCTACAATGAGCAGTACTTC
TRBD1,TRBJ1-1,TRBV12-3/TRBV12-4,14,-,CASSLGTDWYEAFF,TGTGCCAGCAGTTTGGGGACAGACTGGTATGAAGCTTTCTTT
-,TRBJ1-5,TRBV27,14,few,CASRRGLPNQPQHF,TGTGCCAGCAGGAGAGGTCTACCCAATCAGCCCCAGCATTTT
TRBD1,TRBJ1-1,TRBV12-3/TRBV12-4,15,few,CASSPYGQGDTEAFF,TGTGCCAGCAGTCCTTATGGACAGGGGGACACTGAAGCTTTCTTT
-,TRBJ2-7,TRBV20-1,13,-,CSARGGASVKQYF,TGCAGTGCTAGAGGTGGGGCTTCTGTGAAGCAGTACTTC
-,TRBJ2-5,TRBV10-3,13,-,CAISPGDYNEQYF,TGTGCCATCAGTCCCGGGGATTACAATGAGCAGTACTTC
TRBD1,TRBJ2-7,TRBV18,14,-,CASSQDRVSNEQYF,TGTGCCAGCTCTCAAGACAGGGTGTCCAACGAGCAGTACTTC
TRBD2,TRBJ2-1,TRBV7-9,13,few,CASGLAGVNEQFF,TGTGCCAGCGGCTTAGCGGGAGTAAATGAGCAGTTCTTC
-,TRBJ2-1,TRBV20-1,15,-,CSARSGRLSRNEQFF,TGCAGTGCTAGATCGGGGCGCCTTAGTAGGAATGAGCAGTTCTTC
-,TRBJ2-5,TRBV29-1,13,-,CSVEGDVQETQYF,TGCAGCGTGGAGGGGGACGTCCAAGAGACCCAGTACTTC
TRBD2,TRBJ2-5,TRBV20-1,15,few,CSARDQREVQETQYF,TGCAGTGCTAGAGACCAGCGGGAGGTACAAGAGACCCAGTACTTC
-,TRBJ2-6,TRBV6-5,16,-,CASTKGLNSGANVLTF,TGTGCCAGCACAAAGGGGCTAAACTCTGGGGCCAACGTCCTGACTTTC
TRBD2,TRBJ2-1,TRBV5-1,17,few,CASSLVTGGSSYNEQFF,TGCGCCAGCAGCTTGGTAACGGGAGGGAGCTCCTACAATGAGCAGTTCTTC
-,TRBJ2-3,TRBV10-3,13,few,CATGRERTDTQYF,TGTGCCACCGGACGGGAACGGACAGATACGCAGTATTTT